The next 19 T cell receptor beta chains were all read from a single sample in a study of monozygotic twins with inflammatory bowel disease (dated by TCRdb to about 2019). The receptor library was made with 5' RACE. Sequencing instrument: Illumina HiSeq 2500. The reads were reprocessed in TCRdb, with one entry per CDR3 protein sequence and no accompanying DNA. In this sample's table one finds approximately 400,000 distinct CDR3 sequences. Clones ranked in the top ten supply 2% to 3% of the sample. Material for sequencing was blood. The receptors derive from a human donor with ulcerative colitis or Crohn's disease, or a healthy co-twin of an affected twin (not recorded which).

The CDR3 protein is CASSSTSGVGSEDTQYF. The chain is built from TRBV5-4 and TRBJ2-3; the TCRdb call, TRBD2, lacks DNA for checking. CDR1 SGHNT and CDR2 YYREEE come from the germline V gene (reference sequence). There are 17 residues in the CDR3.

The chain joins TRBV5-4 to TRBJ1-1. CDR1 is SGHNT and CDR2 is YYREEE in the germline V gene (reference sequence). The CDR3 has 15 amino acids. This CDR3 is CASSSRTQMNTEAFF.

The chain uses TRBV6-5 and TRBJ2-1; lacking DNA, the TRBD2 call made by TCRdb goes unchecked. The CDR3 has 18 residues. CDR1 and CDR2 from the germline V gene are MNHEY and SVGAGI. The CDR3 loop is CASSYSKARRPSYNEQFF.

The V and J genes are TRBV6-5 and TRBJ1-5; checking the TCRdb D call of TRBD1 is not possible without DNA. This CDR3 is 16 amino acids long. Germline CDR1 reads MNHEY; CDR2 reads SVGAGI. Here the CDR3 reads CASSYSPGHQSGPQHF.

This rearrangement joins TRBV19 to TRBJ1-1; TCRdb designates TRBD1, a call that cannot be tested without DNA. This CDR3 contains 14 residues. Germline CDR1 reads LNHDA; CDR2 reads SQIVND (reference sequence). CDR3 region: CASSGQGRSWEAFF. Complete variable domain (other parts from reference TRBV19 and TRBJ1-1): DGGITQSPKYLFRKEGQNVTLSCEQNLNHDAMYWYRQDPGQGLRLIYYSQIVNDFQKGDIAEGYSVSREKKESFPLTVTSAQKNPTAFYLCASSGQGRSWEAFFGQGTRLTVV.

CDR3 amino acids: CASSVDVGEATGELFF. The chain uses TRBV9 and TRBJ2-2; without DNA, the TCRdb call of TRBD2 cannot be checked. Germline-derived CDR1 and CDR2 are SGDLS and YYNGEE. CDR3 length equals 16 residues.

This sequence joins TRBV7-2 and TRBJ1-2; lacking DNA, the TRBD1 call made by TCRdb goes unchecked. The germline gives CDR1 SGHTA, CDR2 FQGNSA. The CDR3 consists of 16 residues. CDR3 sequence reads: CASSIPAGQNLYGYTF.

The genes are TRBV7-2 and TRBJ2-7. The CDR3 extends over 11 amino acids. Germline V gene sequence: CDR1 SGHTA, CDR2 FQGNSA. CDR3 in amino acids: CASSTQQEQYF.

The chain's CDR3 is CASSSSGQGSEAFF. The V and J genes are TRBV5-1 and TRBJ1-1; checking the TCRdb D call of TRBD1 is not possible without DNA. Germline assignment: CDR1 SGHRS and CDR2 YFSETQ. The CDR3 sequence is 14 residues long.

J is TRBJ2-1 and V is TRBV20-1. The length of the CDR3 is 13 residues. Germline lookup yields CDR1 DFQATT and CDR2 SNEGSKA (reference sequence). CDR3 region: CSARALESFEQFF.

The chain links TRBV4-3 to TRBJ1-3; TCRdb designates TRBD1, a call that cannot be tested without DNA. Germline CDR1 LGHNA, CDR2 YSLEER. The CDR3 loop spans 15 amino acids. The CDR3 loop reads CASSQGTGGGNTIYF.

The V call is TRBV20-1, the J call TRBJ2-1; TCRdb indicates TRBD1, and absent DNA this call remains unverified. The CDR3 length is 20 residues. Germline V lookup: CDR1 DFQATT, CDR2 SNEGSKA (reference sequence). The CDR3 protein is CSAIGPNRGTLGGTYNEQFF.

The rearrangement uses TRBV6-1 and TRBJ2-7; TCRdb lists TRBD2, though no DNA is available to test this call. CDR1 is MNHNS, CDR2 SASEGT, per germline. The CDR3 has 13 residues. The CDR3 loop reads CASSVNSGNEQYF.

This rearrangement joins TRBV3-1 to TRBJ2-5; lacking DNA, the TRBD2 call made by TCRdb goes unchecked. The V gene's germline CDR1 is LGHDT and CDR2 YNNKEL (reference sequence). The CDR3 runs 13 residues. The CDR3 spells CASSQEGLATQYF.

This sequence joins TRBV7-2 and TRBJ2-5; as DNA is missing, the TRBD1 call by TCRdb cannot be tested. CDR1 SGHTA and CDR2 FQGNSA come from the germline V gene. The CDR3 consists of 13 residues. CDR3 in amino acids: CASSLSGRETQYF.

The CDR3 region is CASRGTSGGPSNTGELFF. The genes are TRBV6-5 and TRBJ2-2; TCRdb names TRBD2, which stays unverified in the absence of DNA. Germline V gene lookup returns CDR1 MNHEY and CDR2 SVGAGI. There are 18 residues in the CDR3.

The rearrangement links TRBV7-2 to TRBJ2-5; TCRdb's assignment of TRBD2 cannot be checked, as there is no DNA. The CDR3 has 15 amino acids. The germline V gene has CDR1 SGHTA and CDR2 FQGNSA. The CDR3 loop is CASSPALASRETQYF.

This chain joins TRBV11-1 and TRBJ2-5; the TCRdb D gene call, TRBD2, has no DNA to confirm it. In germline, CDR1 is SGHAT, CDR2 FQDESV (reference sequence). The CDR3 is 19 amino acids. This chain's CDR3 is CASSLQEEGSGRAWETQYF.

The V call is TRBV4-1, the J call TRBJ2-1; no DNA is available, so the TRBD1 call from TCRdb remains unchecked. CDR3 size: 14 residues. Germline V lookup: CDR1 MGHRA, CDR2 YSYEKL. CDR3 residues: CASSHPPRGHEQFF.